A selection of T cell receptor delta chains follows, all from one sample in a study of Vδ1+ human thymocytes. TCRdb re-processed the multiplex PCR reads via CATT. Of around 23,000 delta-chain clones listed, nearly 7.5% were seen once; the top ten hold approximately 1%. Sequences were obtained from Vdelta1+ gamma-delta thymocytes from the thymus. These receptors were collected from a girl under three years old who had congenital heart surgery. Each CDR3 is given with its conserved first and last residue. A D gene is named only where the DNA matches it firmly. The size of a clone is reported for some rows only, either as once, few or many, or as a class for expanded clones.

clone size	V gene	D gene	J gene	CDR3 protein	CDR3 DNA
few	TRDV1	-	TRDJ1	CALGELSRSPATDKLIF	TGTGCTCTTGGGGAACTCAGTAGGAGTCCGGCGACCGATAAACTCATCTTT
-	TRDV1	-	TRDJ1	CALGEPPTIGAAYTDKLIF	TGTGCTCTTGGGGAACCGCCTACGATCGGAGCAGCATACACCGATAAACTCATCTTT
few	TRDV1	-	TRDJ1	CALGALPKWGYTDKLIF	TGTGCTCTTGGGGCCCTACCCAAGTGGGGGTACACCGATAAACTCATCTTT
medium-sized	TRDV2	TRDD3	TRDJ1	CACVSTHYWGIRPYTDKLIF	TGTGCCTGCGTATCCACCCACTACTGGGGGATACGGCCGTACACCGATAAACTCATCTTT
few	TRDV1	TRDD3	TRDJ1	CALGAPVRVLFLGWGIQQYTDKLIF	TGTGCTCTTGGGGCCCCAGTTCGCGTCCTGTTCCTTGGCTGGGGGATACAACAGTACACCGATAAACTCATCTTT
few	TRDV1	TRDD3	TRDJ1	CALGDLTLGDPYTDKLIF	TGTGCTCTTGGGGATCTCACCCTGGGGGACCCGTACACCGATAAACTCATCTTT
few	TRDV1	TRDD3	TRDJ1	CALGDNWGIQRKLIF	TGTGCTCTTGGGGATAACTGGGGGATACAGAGGAAACTCATCTTT
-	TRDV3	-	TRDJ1	CAFRGAKLIF	TGTGCCTTCCGGGGGGCTAAACTCATCTTT
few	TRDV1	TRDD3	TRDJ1	CALGGTIPTETGGSRIIF	TGTGCTCTTGGGGGAACTATTCCTACGGAGACTGGGGGATCGAGGATCATCTTT
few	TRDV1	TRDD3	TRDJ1	CALGTLPSFLPKLTGGKYTDKLIF	TGTGCTCTTGGGACGCTCCCCTCTTTCCTACCGAAACTTACTGGGGGAAAGTACACCGATAAACTCATCTTT
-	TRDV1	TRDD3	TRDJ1	CALGEFPFPAVGIRDTDKLIF	TGTGCTCTTGGGGAATTCCCATTTCCAGCTGTGGGGATACGGGACACCGATAAACTCATCTTT
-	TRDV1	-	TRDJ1	CALGKPSPRVTSTDKLIF	TGTGCTCTTGGGAAACCCTCCCCTAGGGTTACTTCCACCGATAAACTCATCTTT
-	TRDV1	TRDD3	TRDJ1	CALGLHSPSGTGGHTDKLIF	TGTGCTCTTGGGTTGCACTCTCCCTCGGGTACTGGGGGACACACCGATAAACTCATCTTT
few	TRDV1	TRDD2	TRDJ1	CALGNPCLPTKNQYTDKLIF	TGTGCTCTTGGGAACCCGTGCCTTCCTACGAAGAATCAGTACACCGATAAACTCATCTTT
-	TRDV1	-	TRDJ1	CALGAMGVMYTDILIF	TGTGCTCTTGGGGCGATGGGGGTGATGTACACCGATATACTCATCTTT
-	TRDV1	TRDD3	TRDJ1	CALGEPEGWGILSDKLIF	TGTGCTCTTGGGGAACCTGAGGGCTGGGGGATCCTAAGCGATAAACTCATCTTT
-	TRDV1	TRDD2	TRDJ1	CALGAASYTVNHHYTDKLIF	TGTGCTCTTGGGGCCGCTTCCTACACGGTGAACCATCACTACACCGATAAACTCATCTTT
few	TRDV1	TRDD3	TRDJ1	CALGELPSSKYWGIRLTDKLIF	TGTGCTCTTGGGGAACTCCCTTCCTCAAAGTACTGGGGGATACGCCTTACCGATAAACTCATCTTT
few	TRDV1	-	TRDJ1	CALGTCGGPWRITYTDKLIF	TGTGCTCTTGGGACCTGCGGGGGCCCCTGGCGGATAACATACACCGATAAACTCATCTTT
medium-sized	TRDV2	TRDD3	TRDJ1	CACDNVGYPCTDKLIF	TGTGCCTGTGACAATGTGGGATACCCGTGCACCGATAAACTCATCTTT
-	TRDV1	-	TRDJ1	CALGELRLSSSRGERYTDKLIF	TGTGCTCTTGGGGAACTTCGCCTCTCCTCGAGTCGAGGGGAGAGGTACACCGATAAACTCATCTTT
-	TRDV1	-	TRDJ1	CALGFLQYWYTDKLIF	TGTGCTCTTGGTTTCCTGCAATACTGGTACACCGATAAACTCATCTTT
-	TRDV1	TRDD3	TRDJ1	CALGEQRDPLFLPYVLGDNRYTDKLIF	TGTGCTCTTGGAGAACAACGGGATCCCCTGTTCCTACCTTACGTACTGGGGGATAACCGGTACACCGATAAACTCATCTTT
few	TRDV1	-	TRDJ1	CALGELPSLRVPQNDKLIF	TGTGCTCTTGGGGAACTTCCCTCCCTACGAGTACCCCAAAACGATAAACTCATCTTT
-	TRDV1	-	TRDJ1	CALGGSGTSPRTDKLIF	TGTGCTCTTGGGGGTTCCGGGACGTCACCTAGGACCGATAAACTCATCTTT
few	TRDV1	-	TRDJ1	CALGAKKGRPNLIGAEYTDKLIF	TGTGCTCTTGGGGCGAAAAAAGGCCGACCAAATCTCATTGGGGCCGAGTACACCGATAAACTCATCTTT
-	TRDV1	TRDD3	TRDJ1	CALGDPGLGEFMYTDKLIF	TGTGCTCTTGGGGACCCAGGGCTGGGGGAATTCATGTACACCGATAAACTCATCTTT
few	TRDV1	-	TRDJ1	CALGEGATPTWGGMYTDKLIF	TGTGCTCTTGGGGAAGGAGCAACTCCCACTTGGGGAGGGATGTACACCGATAAACTCATCTTT
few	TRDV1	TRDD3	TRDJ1	CALGPASYWGIRDTDKLIF	TGTGCTCTTGGGCCCGCCTCTTACTGGGGGATACGCGACACCGATAAACTCATCTTT
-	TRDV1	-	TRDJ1	CALGVLYATDKLIF	TGTGCTCTTGGGGTCCTATACGCGACCGATAAACTCATCTTT
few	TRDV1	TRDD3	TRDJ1	CALGETAYWGRGDLIF	TGTGCTCTTGGGGAAACGGCGTACTGGGGAAGGGGCGACCTCATCTTT